One sample yielded the 27 T cell receptor beta chains listed below, sequenced in a study of CXCR3-negative and CXCR3-positive naive CD8 T cells. Their antigens are not known. Through 5' RACE with UMI labels, the TRB cDNA libraries were prepared. No DNA is given; TCRdb re-called the 5' RACE reads and lists each CDR3 protein once. The table for this sample gives approximately 120,000 distinct CDR3 sequences. Regarding the study as a whole: CXCR3-positive naive cells carried more hydrophobic TRB CDR3s than CXCR3-negative naive cells did.

Source material: naive CXCR3+ CD8+ T cells from blood. The subset is: CD45RO-CCR7+CD27+CD95- naive CD8+ T cells expressing CXCR3 (TNR3+). The origin of the receptors is a human donor in good health. Some clones in this sample may be carry-over from other donors' samples.

This chain connects TRBV2 to TRBJ1-5; TCRdb gives TRBD1 as the D gene, but with no DNA this cannot be confirmed. The CDR3 extends over 16 amino acids. In germline, CDR1 is SNHLY, CDR2 FYNNEI. CDR3 amino acids: CASSEGTQGWYQPQHF.

This rearrangement joins TRBV27 to TRBJ2-3; the D gene TCRdb calls, TRBD2, cannot be checked with no DNA. The length of the CDR3 is 15 residues. Germline assignment: CDR1 MNHEY and CDR2 SMNVEV (reference sequence). The CDR3 loop reads CASSPRRGITDTQYF.

The V and J genes are TRBV9 and TRBJ1-4. Germline CDR1 reads SGDLS; CDR2 reads YYNGEE. This CDR3 spans 14 amino acids. CDR3 protein: CASSVDLGREKLFF. The full variable domain, rest sourced from reference TRBV9 and TRBJ1-4, is DSGVTQTPKHLITATGQRVTLRCSPRSGDLSVYWYQQSLDQGLQFLIQYYNGEERAKGNILERFSAQQFPDLHSELNLSSLELGDSALYFCASSVDLGREKLFFGSGTQLSVL.

The chain carries TRBV4-1 and TRBJ1-1; the TRBD1 assignment by TCRdb is unverifiable without DNA. CDR1 is MGHRA and CDR2 is YSYEKL in the germline V gene. CDR3 length: 13 residues. CDR3 protein: CASSLSWGQEAFF.

CDR3 region: CASSPLGQESSGGGTDTQYF. The rearrangement links TRBV28 to TRBJ2-3; TCRdb returns TRBD1, unconfirmable since there is no DNA. Germline V gene lookup returns CDR1 MDHEN and CDR2 SYDVKM. The CDR3 runs 20 residues.

V gene TRBV7-2 combines with J gene TRBJ2-7; absent DNA, TCRdb's TRBD2 call cannot be checked. The CDR3 covers 15 residues. Germline CDR1 reads SGHTA; CDR2 reads FQGNSA. The CDR3 here is CASSLHSGSSYEQYF.

V is TRBV5-1 and J is TRBJ1-1. Germline V gene data show CDR1 as SGHRS and CDR2 as YFSETQ. CDR3 length: 15 residues. The CDR3 spells CASSLDGPMNTEAFF.

This chain connects TRBV28 to TRBJ1-5; as DNA is missing, the TRBD1 call by TCRdb cannot be tested. Germline values: CDR1 MDHEN, CDR2 SYDVKM. There are 17 residues in the CDR3. CDR3: CASSLTLGADSNQPQHF.

The genes are TRBV4-3 and TRBJ2-7; the D call from TCRdb, TRBD1, cannot be confirmed without DNA. The CDR3 extends over 15 amino acids. CDR1 is LGHNA, CDR2 YSLEER, per germline. CDR3 region: CASSQGDRSSYEQYF.

The chain employs TRBV15 and TRBJ2-5. The CDR3 contains 16 residues. Germline V CDR1 and CDR2: LNHNV, YYDKDF (reference sequence). The CDR3 protein is CATSKPTTVGQETQYF.

This chain connects TRBV7-9 to TRBJ2-7; TCRdb's D call of TRBD1 is untestable without DNA. Germline-derived CDR1 and CDR2 are SEHNR and FQNEAQ (reference sequence). This CDR3 region has 14 residues. This CDR3 reads CASSPWDRAYEQYF.

The rearrangement links TRBV5-1 to TRBJ2-7. This CDR3 is 13 amino acids long. CDR1 and CDR2 from the germline V gene are SGHRS and YFSETQ. The CDR3 spells CASSLVVDYEQYF. The variable domain in full, with the rest retrieved from reference TRBV5-1 and TRBJ2-7, is KAGVTQTPRYLIKTRGQQVTLSCSPISGHRSVSWYQQTPGQGLQFLFEYFSETQRNKGNFPGRFSGRQFSNSRSEMNVSTLELGDSALYLCASSLVVDYEQYFGPGTRLTVT.

This chain links TRBV14 with TRBJ2-7. The germline V gene has CDR1 SGHDN and CDR2 FVKESK. This CDR3 region has 11 residues. The CDR3 here is CASSLLGEQYF.

V usage is TRBV12-2 and J usage is TRBJ1-4; TCRdb's D call, TRBD1, is unchecked because there is no DNA. TRBV12-2 is a documented pseudogene. The CDR3 covers 15 residues. CDR3 sequence: CASRGLPGRREKLFF.

This CDR3 reads CASSESSSYEQYF. The gene calls are TRBV10-2 and TRBJ2-7. CDR1 is WSHSY, CDR2 SAAADI, per germline. The CDR3 is 13 amino acids.

This rearrangement joins TRBV6-2 or TRBV6-3 to TRBJ2-2; TCRdb names TRBD2, which stays unverified in the absence of DNA. This CDR3 spans 18 amino acids. Germline V gene lookup returns CDR1 MNHEY and CDR2 SVGEGT. The CDR3 is CASSYSGLAETNTGELFF.

The chain recombines TRBV5-4 with TRBJ2-7; absent DNA, TCRdb's TRBD2 call cannot be checked. The CDR3 covers 11 residues. Germline assignment: CDR1 SGHNT and CDR2 YYREEE (reference sequence). The CDR3 region is CASTSGGEQYF.

The rearrangement links TRBV9 to TRBJ2-1. This CDR3 is 12 amino acids long. Per the germline V gene, CDR1 is SGDLS and CDR2 is YYNGEE. Here the CDR3 reads CASSPDFNEQFF.

The V and J genes are TRBV6-1 and TRBJ2-7; without DNA, the TCRdb call of TRBD1 cannot be checked. The CDR3 has 13 amino acids. The germline V gene encodes CDR1 MNHNS and CDR2 SASEGT. The CDR3 sequence: CSSRQGTLGEQYF.

CDR3 residues: CSVTWTSGKSPGELFF. The genes are TRBV29-1 and TRBJ2-2; TCRdb's D call of TRBD2 is untestable without DNA. Germline V gene lookup returns CDR1 SQVTM and CDR2 ANQGSEA. The CDR3 has 16 residues.

CDR3 loop: CSAEGGVGTGELFF. The chain has TRBV29-1 and TRBJ2-2; TCRdb reports TRBD2, a call that lacks DNA to check it against. The germline CDR1 and CDR2 sequences are SQVTM and ANQGSEA. The CDR3 covers 14 residues.

This chain joins TRBV6-6 and TRBJ2-7; absent DNA, TCRdb's TRBD1 call cannot be checked. The CDR3 covers 15 residues. Germline assignment: CDR1 MNHNY and CDR2 SVGAGI (reference sequence). Here the CDR3 reads CASSSTGVSSYEQYF.

The rearrangement uses TRBV7-9 and TRBJ2-5; TCRdb returns TRBD2, unconfirmable since there is no DNA. The CDR3 contains 18 residues. Germline lookup yields CDR1 SEHNR and CDR2 FQNEAQ (reference sequence). This CDR3 reads CASTLKIGTSGEIETQYF.

CDR3 protein: CASSPGLGYEQYF. This chain links TRBV5-5 with TRBJ2-7. From germline, CDR1 is SGHKS and CDR2 YYEKEE (reference sequence). CDR3 length: 13 residues.

The chain's CDR3 is CASSYSKGVEAFF. V gene TRBV6-6 combines with J gene TRBJ1-1; TCRdb names TRBD1, which stays unverified in the absence of DNA. The CDR3 has 13 residues. In germline, CDR1 is MNHNY, CDR2 SVGAGI (reference sequence).

The CDR3 loop is CATTLVANYGYTF. The chain has TRBV15 and TRBJ1-2. The CDR3 totals 13 residues. Germline V gene sequence: CDR1 LNHNV, CDR2 YYDKDF (reference sequence).

The J gene is TRBJ2-1, the V gene TRBV28; TCRdb lists TRBD1, though no DNA is available to test this call. This CDR3 region has 16 residues. Per the germline V gene, CDR1 is MDHEN and CDR2 is SYDVKM. CDR3 loop: CASSLPRNRGWNEQFF.